The rows below give T cell receptor beta chains drawn from one sample of a study of graft-versus-host responses after intestinal transplantation. No antigen is known for these receptors. The repertoire was sequenced with immunoSEQ multiplex PCR; TCRdb's copy has only in-frame clones and lacks some. The table has about 39,000 clones, about 94% seen once. Sequencing used unstimulated CD8+ T cells sorted from spleen or lymph node cells, obtained before transplant. These receptors were collected from a human donor who was the organ donor for an intestinal transplant. The CDR3 runs from the conserved cysteine through the conserved F or W. D genes are given only for firm matches. A clone size is listed for some rows: how often the clone was seen (once, few, many), or a class if it is expanded.

v_call,j_call,cdr3_length,d_call,clone_size,cdr3_nt,cdr3_aa
TRBV5-6,TRBJ2-5,17,TRBD2,.,TGTGCCAGCAGCTTGGGGGGTAGCGGGCCTACTCAAGAGACCCAGTACTTC,CASSLGGSGPTQETQYF
TRBV25-1,TRBJ1-1,13,.,once,TGTGCCAGCAGTGATTTCTCTAACACTGAAGCTTTCTTT,CASSDFSNTEAFF
TRBV7-9,TRBJ2-3,15,.,.,TGTGCCAGCAGCTTAGTCCGGGCGGGCACAGATACGCAGTATTTT,CASSLVRAGTDTQYF
TRBV28,TRBJ2-1,12,.,.,TGTGCCGGGGGGAACAGGGATGGTGAGCAGTTCTTC,CAGGNRDGEQFF
TRBV7-6,TRBJ2-7,15,TRBD1,.,TGTGCCAGCAGCTTAGAGGGGACAGGGGCCTACGAGCAGTACTTC,CASSLEGTGAYEQYF
TRBV28,TRBJ2-5,16,.,.,TGTGCCAGCAGTCCTCTAGCTGCAACCCTCCAAGAGACCCAGTACTTC,CASSPLAATLQETQYF
TRBV9,TRBJ1-4,16,TRBD1,.,TGTGCCAGCAGTCCCGGGACAGGGGGCCGGAATGAAAAACTGTTTTTT,CASSPGTGGRNEKLFF
TRBV6-1,TRBJ1-2,12,.,.,TGTGCCAGCAGATACAGCTACTATGGCTACACCTTC,CASRYSYYGYTF
TRBV19,TRBJ2-6,18,TRBD1,.,TGTGCCAGTAGTATCGGGACAGGGCCTGTCTCTGGGGCCAACGTCCTGACTTTC,CASSIGTGPVSGANVLTF
TRBV28,TRBJ2-5,15,.,.,TGTGCCAGCACGAATGAGTGGGGGCTAGCAGAGACCCAGTACTTC,CASTNEWGLAETQYF
TRBV7-9,TRBJ1-1,11,.,few,TGTGCCAGCAGCTTTATACTTGAAGCTTTCTTT,CASSFILEAFF
TRBV5-3,TRBJ2-7,13,TRBD2,.,TGTGCCAGGTGGCGGGAGGGTTCCTACGAGCAGTACTTC,CARWREGSYEQYF
TRBV4-2,TRBJ2-2,17,.,.,TGTGCCAGCGGATACCCTAGCGTCGGCTTCAACACCGGGGAGCTGTTTTTT,CASGYPSVGFNTGELFF
TRBV6-1,TRBJ2-3,14,TRBD2,.,TGTGCCAGCAGTGACGGAGACGGGGGGGATACGCAGTATTTT,CASSDGDGGDTQYF
TRBV6-5,TRBJ1-5,12,.,.,TGTGCCAGCAGGGGGGGGGATCAGCCCCAGCATTTT,CASRGGDQPQHF
TRBV11-2,TRBJ2-5,16,.,.,TGTGCCAGCAGCCGGACAGTGAGCATACTACAAGAGACCCAGTACTTC,CASSRTVSILQETQYF
TRBV30,TRBJ2-1,14,TRBD1,.,TGTGCCTGGAGGGGGACAGGATCTCACAATGAGCAGTTCTTC,CAWRGTGSHNEQFF
TRBV4-1,TRBJ2-1,14,TRBD1,.,TGCGCCAGCAGCCAAGATCCAGGGGGCAATGAGCAGTTCTTC,CASSQDPGGNEQFF
TRBV11-2,TRBJ1-2,14,.,.,TGTGCCAGCAGCTTAGAATCGGACAGCTATGGCTACACCTTC,CASSLESDSYGYTF
TRBV4-1,TRBJ2-5,14,.,.,TGCGCCAGCAGCCTTGAGGACCGGGGGGAGACCCAGTACTTC,CASSLEDRGETQYF
TRBV28,TRBJ2-7,17,.,.,TGTGCCAGCAGTTTATTGGATTCGGGGGGCTTGGAATACGAGCAGTACTTC,CASSLLDSGGLEYEQYF
TRBV4-3,TRBJ1-2,16,.,.,TGCGCCAGCAGCCAAAGGGGGGAACTACGGGGCTATGGCTACACCTTC,CASSQRGELRGYGYTF
TRBV29-1,TRBJ2-1,17,.,.,TGCAGCGTCCCACCACCCGTCCGTTTGGCTAGCGCAGGTGAGCAGTTCTTC,CSVPPPVRLASAGEQFF
TRBV9,TRBJ2-3,18,.,.,TGTGCCAGCAGCGTAGCCCCCCCTTTTAGCGATCCAACCCATACGCAGTATTTT,CASSVAPPFSDPTHTQYF
TRBV4-3,TRBJ2-7,16,.,.,TGCGCCAGCAGCCAAGACGGGGTACACAGCTCCTACGAGCAGTACTTC,CASSQDGVHSSYEQYF
TRBV4-1,TRBJ1-5,13,.,.,TGCGCCAGCAGCCAAGCCCAGAATCAGCCCCAGCATTTT,CASSQAQNQPQHF
TRBV28,TRBJ1-5,18,TRBD1,.,TGTGCCAGCAGTTCTCCTACAGGGGGAGAGGACGTTAATCAGCCCCAGCATTTT,CASSSPTGGEDVNQPQHF
TRBV27,TRBJ2-7,15,.,.,TGTGCCAGCAGTTTAGGGTTTAGCGTTACCTACGAGCAGTACTTC,CASSLGFSVTYEQYF
TRBV27,TRBJ2-3,20,TRBD2,.,TGTGCCAGCACCCCTCTGGGTGGGCTAGCGGGAGGGCCGGGAACAGATACGCAGTATTTT,CASTPLGGLAGGPGTDTQYF
TRBV28,TRBJ1-3,14,.,.,TGTGCCAGCAGTCCAGGGTCCTCTGGAAACACCATATATTTT,CASSPGSSGNTIYF
TRBV6-1,TRBJ2-7,15,TRBD1,once,TGTGCCAGCGGCGGTTTCCGACAGGGCGTCCACGAGCAGTACTTC,CASGGFRQGVHEQYF
TRBV18,TRBJ2-5,15,TRBD1,.,TGTGCCAGCTCACCCCCTGACAGGGAAGACGAGACCCAGTACTTC,CASSPPDREDETQYF
TRBV2,TRBJ1-4,15,.,.,TGTGCCAGCGGGAAGGGGATCATTACTAATGAAAAACTGTTTTTT,CASGKGIITNEKLFF
TRBV7-2,TRBJ2-1,12,.,.,TGTGCCAGCAGCTTAGGAGGCTATGAGCAGTTCTTC,CASSLGGYEQFF
TRBV27,TRBJ1-2,14,TRBD1,.,TGTGCCAGCAGTCCCCTGGGACAGATGTATGGCTACACCTTC,CASSPLGQMYGYTF
TRBV9,TRBJ2-3,21,TRBD2,.,TGTGCCAGCAGCGTAGTGAGGGGGAAAACTAGCGGGAGAAAGGGCACAGATACGCAGTATTTT,CASSVVRGKTSGRKGTDTQYF
TRBV11-1,TRBJ2-7,15,.,.,TGTGCCAGCAGCTTAGCCGCTAGTCCCTCCTACGAGCAGTACTTC,CASSLAASPSYEQYF
TRBV4-1,TRBJ2-1,15,.,.,TGCGCCAGCAGCCAAGAGGGGGGCTACTACAATGAGCAGTTCTTC,CASSQEGGYYNEQFF
TRBV11-2,TRBJ2-1,14,.,few,TGTGCCAGCAGCTCCCCTTTAAGTGACAATGAGCAGTTCTTC,CASSSPLSDNEQFF
TRBV4-3,TRBJ2-7,13,.,.,TGCGCCAGCAGCCAAGGATTGGGTTACGAACAGTACTTC,CASSQGLGYEQYF
TRBV10-1,TRBJ2-7,16,TRBD1,.,TGCGCCAGCAGTGAGTCGTGGGGACAGGGCGGGTACGAGCAGTACTTC,CASSESWGQGGYEQYF
TRBV27,TRBJ2-7,13,.,.,TGTGCCAGCAGTTCAGGGGCCTACTACGAGCAGTACTTC,CASSSGAYYEQYF
TRBV4-1,TRBJ1-5,16,.,once,TGCGCCAGCAGCCAAAACAGGGTCCGCATCAATCAGCCCCAGCATTTT,CASSQNRVRINQPQHF
TRBV27,TRBJ1-2,10,.,.,TGTGCATCGGGAAACTATGGCTACACCTTC,CASGNYGYTF
TRBV23-1,TRBJ2-2,16,.,.,TGCGCCAGCAGTCAATCCTGGGAGCCGAACACCGGGGAGCTGTTTTTT,CASSQSWEPNTGELFF
TRBV11-1,TRBJ2-7,14,TRBD2,.,TGTGCCAGCAGCTTAGGAGCGGGAGTCTACGAGCAGTACTTC,CASSLGAGVYEQYF
TRBV6-6,TRBJ1-5,16,.,.,TGTGCCAGCACCCCGGCGGGTTATGCGAGCAATCAGCCCCAGCATTTT,CASTPAGYASNQPQHF
TRBV4-3,TRBJ2-7,16,TRBD2,.,TGCGCCAGCAGCCGCTCCGTGCGGGAGGTTGGCTACGAGCAGTACTTC,CASSRSVREVGYEQYF
TRBV11-2,TRBJ2-7,17,TRBD2,.,TGTGCCAGCAGCGCCCGGGGGTCGCAGGGAGGGGCATACAAGCAGTACTTC,CASSARGSQGGAYKQYF
TRBV9,TRBJ1-4,20,TRBD1,.,TGTGCCAGCAGCGTATTCCCGGGACAGTTTCAAGGGGAGGAAAATGAAAAACTGTTTTTT,CASSVFPGQFQGEENEKLFF
TRBV5-1,TRBJ2-1,11,.,.,TGCGCCAGCAGCTTCGGGGGTGAGCAGTTCTTC,CASSFGGEQFF
TRBV7-4,TRBJ2-5,16,.,once,TGTGCCAGCCCCCGAGGCCACCCGGAGAGAAAAGAGACCCAGTACTTC,CASPRGHPERKETQYF
TRBV5-1,TRBJ2-1,19,TRBD2,.,TGCGCCAGCAGCTTACCCGGGACTAGCGGGAGAGGGGCCTACAATGAGCAGTTCTTC,CASSLPGTSGRGAYNEQFF
TRBV27,TRBJ2-3,16,.,.,TGTGCCAGCAATAGTTCCCCGGGACATGTCACAGATACGCAGTATTTT,CASNSSPGHVTDTQYF
TRBV4-1,TRBJ2-7,16,.,.,TGCGCCAGCAGCCAAGAAACTACCGGGACGGTGTACGAGCAGTACTTC,CASSQETTGTVYEQYF
TRBV7-6,TRBJ2-1,18,TRBD2,once,TGTGCCAGCAGCCTACTAGCGGGAGGGCGGGCGGCCTACAATGAGCAGTTCTTC,CASSLLAGGRAAYNEQFF
TRBV5-1,TRBJ2-7,17,.,.,TGCGCCAGCAGCTTGGACCGACCGGACCCACCCCCATACGAGCAGTACTTC,CASSLDRPDPPPYEQYF
TRBV15,TRBJ2-1,14,TRBD2,.,TGTGCCACCAGCAGTGTGGCGGGAGAGGGAGAGCAGTTCTTC,CATSSVAGEGEQFF